This TCR beta chain appears in the sequencing data of a study of T cells in Graves' hyperthyroidism and ophthalmopathy. Study-wide findings and caveats: Using 13 V-J features, a model discriminated ophthalmopathy from stable hyperthyroidism.

Researchers took RNA transcripts and amplified the TCR beta CDR3 regions from them. A first-round RT-PCR of the TCR CDR3 used the HTBI primer set. TCRdb re-called the multiplex PCR reads with MiXCR, one entry per CDR3 protein. Here the sample spans about 270,000 distinct CDR3 sequences, approximately 23% being singletons. As concerns this clonotype: Its antigen is as yet unknown.

Germline V CDR1 and CDR2: DFQATT, SNEGSKA (reference sequence). With V trimmed by 5 bases and J by 0 bases, 6 bases remained unmatched. The CDR3 totals 15 residues. A NOSPECS grade of at least 4, a Clinical Activity Score of at least 3 and duration under 3 months were recorded in ophthalmopathy patients. It was uncontrolled infection, other autoimmune disease, pregnancy or lactation that excluded patients. PBMCs stemmed from more than 7.5 ml fresh peripheral blood. The V call is TRBV20-1, the J call TRBJ2-1, with 8 bases lining up with TRBD2. The receptor comes from a man aged 25 to 40 with Graves' ophthalmopathy. Sequences were obtained from blood. The CDR3 sequence is CSAYPGTSSYNEQFF. The CDR3 nucleotides are TGCAGTGCTTACCCCGGGACTAGCTCCTACAATGAGCAGTTCTTC.